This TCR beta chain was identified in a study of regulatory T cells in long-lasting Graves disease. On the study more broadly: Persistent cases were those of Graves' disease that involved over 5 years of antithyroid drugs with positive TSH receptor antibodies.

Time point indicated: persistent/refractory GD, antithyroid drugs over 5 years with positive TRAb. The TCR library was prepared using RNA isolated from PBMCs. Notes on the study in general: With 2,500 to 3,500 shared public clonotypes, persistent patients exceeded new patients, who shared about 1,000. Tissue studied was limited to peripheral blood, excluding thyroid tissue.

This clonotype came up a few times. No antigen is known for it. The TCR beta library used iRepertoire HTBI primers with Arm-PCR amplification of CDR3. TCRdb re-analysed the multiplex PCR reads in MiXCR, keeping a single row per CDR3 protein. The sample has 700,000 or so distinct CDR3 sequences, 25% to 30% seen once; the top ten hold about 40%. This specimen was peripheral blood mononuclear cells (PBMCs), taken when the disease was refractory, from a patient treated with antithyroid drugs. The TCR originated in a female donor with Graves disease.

The DNA of the CDR3 is TGTGCCACCAGCAGAACTAGGACAGCTGCGATCCTAGGCTACACCTTC. Its protein product is CATSRTRTAAILGYTF. The V and J genes are TRBV15 and TRBJ1-2; D perhaps matches TRBD1 (6 bases). In germline, CDR1 is LNHNV, CDR2 YYDKDF (reference sequence). The V and J ends lost 2 bases and 8 bases respectively, with 21 bases between them. This CDR3 region has 16 residues.